These T cell receptor beta chains were read from a single sample in a study of blood T cells in healthy people across ages. From the 5' RACE reads, TCRdb called clonotypes with MiXCR, one entry per CDR3 protein. Among about 900,000 distinct CDR3 sequences, around 48% were seen once, and the ten largest hold about an eighth. Sequenced material: blood. The origin of the receptors is a man aged 25 to 40 in good health. Both conserved end residues are part of each CDR3. A D gene is named only where the DNA matches it firmly. The size field is filled for only some rows; it gives once, few, many or a size class.

v_gene,d_gene,j_gene,abundance,CDR3nt,CDR3aa
TRBV2,TRBD2,TRBJ2-5,NA,TGTGCCAGCAGTGAATGGGGTTTTGTTAGCGGGGGGAGCAATGAGCAGTACTTC,CASSEWGFVSGGSNEQYF
TRBV2,TRBD2,TRBJ2-3,few,TGTGCCAGCAGTGACCCACAACTAGCGGGCGACCAGTATTTT,CASSDPQLAGDQYF
TRBV20-1,NA,TRBJ2-7,NA,TGCAGTGCCCCTCCCCGGGGGCGCCCGGTCTACGAGCAGTACTTC,CSAPPRGRPVYEQYF
TRBV3-1,NA,TRBJ2-1,NA,TGTGCCAGCAGCCAAGAGGGTCTAGTCAATGAGCAGTTCTTC,CASSQEGLVNEQFF
TRBV28,NA,TRBJ2-1,NA,TGTGCCAGCAGGGCAGCTAGCTCCTACAATGAGCAGTTCTTC,CASRAASSYNEQFF
TRBV19,TRBD1,TRBJ2-1,NA,TGTGCCAGCAAACCCTGGACAGGGAGCAATGAGCAGTTCTTC,CASKPWTGSNEQFF
TRBV11-2,NA,TRBJ2-1,many,TGTGCCAGCAGCTCTCAGCGGATGTACAATGAGCAGTTCTTC,CASSSQRMYNEQFF
TRBV20-1,TRBD2,TRBJ2-5,few,TGCAGTGCTAGCCTAGCGGCGGCAGAGACCCAGTACTTC,CSASLAAAETQYF
TRBV18,NA,TRBJ2-4,NA,TGTGCCAGCTCACCACCGTTACGGGTGGAGCAGTACTTC,CASSPPLRVEQYF
TRBV6-1,NA,TRBJ1-6,NA,TGTGCCAGCGTCGGACCCAATTCACCCCTCCACTTT,CASVGPNSPLHF
TRBV25-1,TRBD1,TRBJ1-5,NA,TGTGCCAGCAGTGATACGACAGGGGTAAATCAGCCCCAGCATTTT,CASSDTTGVNQPQHF
TRBV27,NA,TRBJ1-6,NA,TGTGCCAGCAGTCCCATTGGGGGGTCTTGGAATTCACCCCTCCACTTT,CASSPIGGSWNSPLHF
TRBV2,NA,TRBJ2-5,NA,TGTGCCAGCAGTGTGGCTGAATCAAAAGAGACCCAGTACTTC,CASSVAESKETQYF
TRBV6-5,NA,TRBJ1-6,few,TGTGCCAGCAGTTACAGTCAGGGTAGGCCACCCCTCCACTTT,CASSYSQGRPPLHF
TRBV6-1,NA,TRBJ1-5,NA,TGTGCCAGCAGTGAAGTGAGAGACAGGACGGGCAATCAGCCCCAGCATTTT,CASSEVRDRTGNQPQHF
TRBV12-3/TRBV12-4,NA,TRBJ1-1,few,TGTGCCAGCAGAATAGGGGGTACAACTGAAGCTTTCTTT,CASRIGGTTEAFF
TRBV3-1,TRBD2,TRBJ2-3,NA,TGTGCCAGCAGTCCAGCGGGGGGTTTCACAGATACGCAGTATTTT,CASSPAGGFTDTQYF
TRBV5-1,TRBD1,TRBJ2-5,NA,TGCGCCAGCAGCCACGGGACAGAACAAGAGACCCAGTACTTC,CASSHGTEQETQYF
TRBV2,TRBD1,TRBJ1-1,NA,TGTGCCAGCAGCAAGGGGGACAGGGGTAACACTGAAGCTTTCTTT,CASSKGDRGNTEAFF
TRBV29-1,NA,TRBJ2-5,NA,TGCAGCGCTTCACTAGGGGCCGGAGAGACCCAGTACTTC,CSASLGAGETQYF
TRBV12-3/TRBV12-4,NA,TRBJ1-2,NA,TGTGCCAGCAGTTTGCCCGGGGGAAGCTACACCTTC,CASSLPGGSYTF
TRBV5-6,TRBD2,TRBJ2-3,few,TGTGCCAGCAGCCTTACCAGACTAGCGCGTAGCACAGATACGCAGTATTTT,CASSLTRLARSTDTQYF
TRBV28,NA,TRBJ2-1,many,TGTGCCAGCAGTGAGACAAGGGTGCAGTTCTTC,CASSETRVQFF
TRBV7-9,TRBD1,TRBJ2-1,NA,TGTGCCAGCAGCGTAAGACAGGGGTTAAATGAGCAGTTCTTC,CASSVRQGLNEQFF
TRBV20-1,TRBD1,TRBJ1-5,NA,TGCAGTGCCCGTTCGGGGACAGGAAATAATCAGCCCCAGCATTTT,CSARSGTGNNQPQHF
TRBV6-1,NA,TRBJ2-7,NA,TGTGCCAGCGCTGAAATCTCCTACGAGCAGTACTTC,CASAEISYEQYF
TRBV6-2/TRBV6-3,NA,TRBJ2-7,few,TGTGCCAGCAGTTACAGGGCGGACTACGAGCAGTACTTC,CASSYRADYEQYF